The 2 T cell receptor beta chains presented below share a single source sample, sequenced in a study of T cell changes during pregnancy in multiple sclerosis. Clones were sequenced by immunoSEQ multiplex PCR, and TCRdb holds only the in-frame ones, with some missing. The repertoire holds under 40,000 clones, with 75% to 95% as singletons. Source: CD8+ T cells from peripheral blood mononuclear cells, taken in the first trimester of pregnancy. All receptors come from a female donor with multiple sclerosis, enrolled in a pregnancy study.

The chain employs TRBV7-8 and TRBJ2-7, with a tentative D call TRBD1 (6 bases). The germline V and J ends were trimmed by 5 bases and 1 base, with 15 bases remaining between them. This CDR3 is built from 15 residues. Looked up from germline, CDR1 is SGHVS and CDR2 is FQNEAQ. CDR3 in DNA: TGTGCCAGCAGCGTGAACAGGGCTACATCCTACGAGCAGTACTTC. Translated: CASSVNRATSYEQYF. The complete variable domain, with remaining parts taken from reference TRBV7-8 and TRBJ2-7, reads GAGVSQSPRYKVAKRGQDVALRCDPISGHVSLFWYQQALGQGPEFLTYFQNEAQLDKSGLPSDRFFAERPEGSVSTLKIQRTQQEDSAVYLCASSVNRATSYEQYFGPGTRLTVT.

This clone was counted once. The chain carries TRBV7-9 and TRBJ2-3; unclear D gene. CDR1 is SEHNR and CDR2 is FQNEAQ in the germline V gene (reference sequence). The CDR3 loop spans 11 amino acids. The germline V and J ends were trimmed by 5 bases and 5 bases, with 5 bases remaining between them. The DNA for the CDR3 is TGTGCCAGCAGCCGCAGAGATACGCAGTATTTT. Residues: CASSRRDTQYF.